This passage covers 7 T cell receptor beta chains from one sample sequenced in a study of blood T cells in healthy people across ages (dated by TCRdb to 2013 to 2016). The receptor library was made with 5' RACE. Reads for this sample came from an Illumina HiSeq 2500. The second PCR ran for roughly 7 to 12 cycles and used a J-beta primer mix along with a sample-barcoded 5' primer. Clones were called with MiXCR by TCRdb after fastp trimmed the public reads at Q25, and only in-frame beta chains were retained. Each CDR3 protein gets just one entry, which takes the most common genes and DNA from the rows behind it. The sample table shows about 800,000 distinct CDR3 sequences, and roughly 60% are seen once. Jointly, the top ten make up roughly 22% of the sample. Sample: blood. The receptors were gathered from a young man in good health.

This clonotype appeared a few times. A much larger clonotype is one base distant, so this may be a read error. The chain links TRBV6-5 to TRBJ2-4; 8 positions agree with TRBD1. The J call may be faulty, since TRBJ2-7 better matches the DNA end. This CDR3 is built from 16 residues. Germline CDR1 and CDR2: MNHEY and SVGAGI. The CDR3: CASSLTGVYLSHEQYF. DNA for the CDR3: TGTGCCAGCAGTCTGACAGGGGTTTATCTGTCCCACGAGCAGTACTTC.

This clonotype was recorded a few times. V usage is TRBV7-2 and J usage is TRBJ2-7, with 7 nucleotides matching TRBD2. Germline V gives CDR1 SGHTA, CDR2 FQGNSA. The CDR3 runs 14 residues. Losses at the gene ends were 2 bases for V and 5 bases for J; bases not matched to a gene: 6. The CDR3 nucleotides are TGTGCCAGCAGCTTAAGTAGGGACTACCACGAGCAGTACTTC. This encodes CASSLSRDYHEQYF.

The chain has TRBV20-1 and TRBJ2-4; the D gene could be TRBD1 or TRBD2 (5 bases each). Germline CDR1 is DFQATT and CDR2 is SNEGSKA (reference sequence). Trimming left V 6 bases short and J 6 bases short, with 15 bases between. CDR3 length: 13 residues. The CDR3 loop is CSATRGLANIQYF. The CDR3 region has the DNA TGCAGTGCCACGAGGGGCCTGGCAAACATTCAGTACTTC.

This clonotype appeared a few times. The chain uses TRBV7-3 and TRBJ1-2, with 7 bases fitting TRBD1. The V segment lost 5 bases and the J segment 5 bases; nucleotides outside the gene matches: 8. The CDR3 contains 14 residues. CDR1 and CDR2 from the germline V gene are SGHTA and FQGTGA. CDR3: CASSAVTGYYGYTF. The CDR3 DNA reads TGTGCCAGCAGCGCCGTGACAGGGTATTATGGCTACACCTTC.

The rearrangement joins TRBV7-6 to TRBJ1-1; no clear D gene. The germline CDR1 and CDR2 sequences are SGHVS and FNYEAQ. The ends were cut back, 2 bases at V and 0 bases at J, with 16 bases in the middle. CDR3 size: 17 residues. The DNA of the CDR3 is TGTGCCAGCAGCTTATACCCGGAGGGCCATATGAACACTGAAGCTTTCTTT. Translating gives CASSLYPEGHMNTEAFF.

This clonotype has a single count. This chain links TRBV12-3 or TRBV12-4 with TRBJ2-4, with 7 bases identical to TRBD1. The DNA end is more similar to TRBJ2-7, so the J call may be wrong. The CDR3 has 12 amino acids. The CDR3 region has the DNA TGTGCCAGCAGTACAGGGGCGAACGAGCAGTACTTC. Translation: CASSTGANEQYF.

The genes are TRBV4-2 and TRBJ2-3, with D unclear. The CDR3 extends over 15 amino acids. The V gene's germline CDR1 is LGHNA and CDR2 YNFKEQ. V shed 1 base and J shed 0 bases, with 8 bases lying between them. The CDR3 nucleotides are TGTGCCAGCAGCCAAGCGGCGAGCAGCACAGATACGCAGTATTTT. It translates to CASSQAASSTDTQYF.